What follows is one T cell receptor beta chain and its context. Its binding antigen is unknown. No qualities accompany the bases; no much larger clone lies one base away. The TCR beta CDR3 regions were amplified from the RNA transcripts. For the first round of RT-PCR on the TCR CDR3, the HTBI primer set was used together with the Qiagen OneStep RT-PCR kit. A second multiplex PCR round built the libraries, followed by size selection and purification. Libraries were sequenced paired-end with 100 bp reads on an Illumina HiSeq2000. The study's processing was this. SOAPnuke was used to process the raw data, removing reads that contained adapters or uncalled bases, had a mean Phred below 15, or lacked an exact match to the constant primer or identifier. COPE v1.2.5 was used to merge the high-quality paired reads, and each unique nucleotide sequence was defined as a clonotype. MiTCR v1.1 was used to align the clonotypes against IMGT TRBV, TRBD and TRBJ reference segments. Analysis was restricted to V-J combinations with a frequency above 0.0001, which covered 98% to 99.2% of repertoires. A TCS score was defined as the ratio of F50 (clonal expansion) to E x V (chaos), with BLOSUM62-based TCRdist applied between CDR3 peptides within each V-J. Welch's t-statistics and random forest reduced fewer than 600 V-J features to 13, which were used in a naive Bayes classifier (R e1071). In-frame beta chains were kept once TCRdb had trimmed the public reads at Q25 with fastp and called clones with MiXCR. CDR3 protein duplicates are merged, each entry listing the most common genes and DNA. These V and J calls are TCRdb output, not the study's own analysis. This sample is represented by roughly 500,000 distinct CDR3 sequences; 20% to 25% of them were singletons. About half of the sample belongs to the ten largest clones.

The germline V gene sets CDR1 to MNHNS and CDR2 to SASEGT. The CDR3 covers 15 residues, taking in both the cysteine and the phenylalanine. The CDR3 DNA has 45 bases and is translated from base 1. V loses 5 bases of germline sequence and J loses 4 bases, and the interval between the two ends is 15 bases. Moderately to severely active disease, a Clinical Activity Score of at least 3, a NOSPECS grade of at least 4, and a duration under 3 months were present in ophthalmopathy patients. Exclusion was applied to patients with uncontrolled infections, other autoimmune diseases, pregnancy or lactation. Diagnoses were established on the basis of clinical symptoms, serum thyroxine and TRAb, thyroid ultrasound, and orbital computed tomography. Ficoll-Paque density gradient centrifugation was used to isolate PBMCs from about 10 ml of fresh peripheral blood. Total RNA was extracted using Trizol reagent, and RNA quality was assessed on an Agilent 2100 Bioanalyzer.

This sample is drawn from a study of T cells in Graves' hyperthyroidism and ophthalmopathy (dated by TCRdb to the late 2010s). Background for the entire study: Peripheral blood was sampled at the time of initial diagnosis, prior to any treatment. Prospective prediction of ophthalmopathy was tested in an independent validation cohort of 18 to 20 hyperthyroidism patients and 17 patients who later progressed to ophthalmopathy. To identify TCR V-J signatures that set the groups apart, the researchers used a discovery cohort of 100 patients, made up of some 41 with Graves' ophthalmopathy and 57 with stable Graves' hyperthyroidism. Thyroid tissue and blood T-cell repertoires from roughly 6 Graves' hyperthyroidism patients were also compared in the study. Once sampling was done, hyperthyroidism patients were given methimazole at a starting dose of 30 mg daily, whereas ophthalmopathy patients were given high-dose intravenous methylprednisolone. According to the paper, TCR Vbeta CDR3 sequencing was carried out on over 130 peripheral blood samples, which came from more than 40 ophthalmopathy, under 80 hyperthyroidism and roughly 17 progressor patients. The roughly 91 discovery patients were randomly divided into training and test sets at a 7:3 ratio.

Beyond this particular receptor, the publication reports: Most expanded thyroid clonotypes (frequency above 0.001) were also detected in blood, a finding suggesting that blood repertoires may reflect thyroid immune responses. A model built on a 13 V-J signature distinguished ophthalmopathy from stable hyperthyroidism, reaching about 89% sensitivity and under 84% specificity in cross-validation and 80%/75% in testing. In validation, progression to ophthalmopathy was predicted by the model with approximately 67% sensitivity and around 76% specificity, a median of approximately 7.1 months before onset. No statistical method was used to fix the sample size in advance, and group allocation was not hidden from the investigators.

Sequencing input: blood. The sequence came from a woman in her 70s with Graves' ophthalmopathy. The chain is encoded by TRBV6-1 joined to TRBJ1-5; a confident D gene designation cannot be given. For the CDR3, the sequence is CASSPQQTRNQPQHF. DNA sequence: TGTGCCAGCAGTCCTCAACAGACTAGGAATCAGCCCCAGCATTTT.